The T cell receptor (beta chain) under discussion was sequenced for a study of spatial heterogeneity in lung cancer. Looking at the study overall: Beta-chain sequences were consistently detected more often than alpha-chain sequences.

In the library, each TCR cDNA molecule bore its own unique molecular identifier. TCRdb ran MiXCR on the 5' RACE reads and lists one entry per CDR3 protein. This table has approximately 7,000 distinct CDR3 sequences, about 3.9% appearing once. CDR3 length equals 14 residues. V lost 5 bases and J lost 7; bases outside the gene matches: 7. The germline CDR1 and CDR2 sequences are SGHTA and FQGNSA. Time point denoted: sample taken at primary tumor resection. The input material, whole RNA from tumor, nontumor lung or frozen PBMC, was sequenced unsorted. The donors, around 72 patients with untreated early-stage non-small cell lung cancer, provided the samples. This clonotype is medium-sized within its sample.

The sequence was collected from a female donor with early-stage non-small cell lung cancer. This specimen was normal lung tissue next to the tumor, taken at surgery. The chain combines TRBV7-2 with TRBJ2-3, with 9 bases aligning to TRBD2. The chain's CDR3 is CASSNLAGSYTQYF. CDR3 bases: TGTGCCAGCAGCAATCTAGCGGGGTCTTATACGCAGTATTTT.